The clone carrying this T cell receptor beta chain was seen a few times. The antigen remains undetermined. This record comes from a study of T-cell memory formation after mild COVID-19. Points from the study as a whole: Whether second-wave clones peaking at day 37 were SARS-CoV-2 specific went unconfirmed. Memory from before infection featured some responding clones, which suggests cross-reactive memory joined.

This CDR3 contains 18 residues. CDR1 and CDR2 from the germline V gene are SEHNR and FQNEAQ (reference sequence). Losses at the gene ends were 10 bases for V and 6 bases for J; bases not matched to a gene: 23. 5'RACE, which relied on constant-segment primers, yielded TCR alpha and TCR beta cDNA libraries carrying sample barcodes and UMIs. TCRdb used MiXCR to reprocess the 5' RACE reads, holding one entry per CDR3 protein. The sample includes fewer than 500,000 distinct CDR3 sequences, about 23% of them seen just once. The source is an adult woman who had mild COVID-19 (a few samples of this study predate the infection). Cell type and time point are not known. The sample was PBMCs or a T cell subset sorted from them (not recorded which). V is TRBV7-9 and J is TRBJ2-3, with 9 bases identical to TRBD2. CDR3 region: CAILSFPFGGGELDTQYF. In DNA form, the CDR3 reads TGTGCCATCCTCAGCTTCCCCTTTGGCGGGGGGGAGCTGGATACGCAGTATTTT.